Shown below are 6 T cell receptor beta chains from a single sample sequenced in a study of blood T cell repertoires in COVID-19. Sequencing used immunoSEQ multiplex PCR; TCRdb keeps in-frame clones, though not all of them. Of some 250,000 clones listed, around 90% are singletons. The specimen was peripheral blood. The receptors come from a woman between 40 and 50 years old who had recovered from COVID-19.

The chain joins TRBV6-5 to TRBJ2-7; 9 nucleotides line up with TRBD2. Per the germline V gene, CDR1 is MNHEY and CDR2 is SVGAGI. Losses at the gene ends were 0 bases for V and 3 bases for J; bases not matched to a gene: 3. The CDR3 loop spans 15 amino acids. CDR3 protein: CASSYSSGSDYEQYF. DNA of the CDR3: TGTGCCAGCAGTTACTCTAGCGGGAGCGACTACGAGCAGTACTTC.

The chain carries TRBV5-4 and TRBJ1-5, with 7 positions matching TRBD1. Losses at the gene ends were 6 bases for V and 0 bases for J; bases not matched to a gene: 9. The CDR3 has 16 residues. Germline V gene sequence: CDR1 SGHNT, CDR2 YYREEE (reference sequence). The chain's CDR3 is CASTPTGTYSNQPQHF. In DNA, the CDR3 is TGTGCCAGCACCCCGACAGGGACTTATAGCAATCAGCCCCAGCATTTT.

This chain uses TRBV6-6 with TRBJ2-2; 7 bases map to TRBD1. This CDR3 has 16 amino acids. Germline loops: CDR1 MNHNY, CDR2 SVGAGI (reference sequence). Trimming took 5 bases from V and 1 from J; bases not matched to a gene: 7. The CDR3: CASSPRRDRNTGELFF. CDR3 DNA: TGTGCCAGCAGTCCCCGCCGGGACAGGAACACCGGGGAGCTGTTTTTT.

The chain joins TRBV10-3 to TRBJ2-7, with D hard to call. Per the germline V gene, CDR1 is ENHRY and CDR2 is SYGVKD. V shed 3 bases and J shed 5 bases, with 11 bases lying between them. The CDR3 extends over 13 amino acids. The CDR3, as DNA: TGTGCCATCAGTGAACAAACAGTTAACGAGCAGTACTTC. As protein: CAISEQTVNEQYF.

This chain links TRBV27 with TRBJ2-1; D might be TRBD2 (6 bases). This CDR3 is built from 12 residues. The ends were cut back, 6 bases at V and 10 bases at J, with 13 bases in the middle. Germline CDR1 MNHEY, CDR2 SMNVEV (reference sequence). The CDR3 here is CASSPGVREQFF. CDR3 nucleotide sequence: TGTGCCAGCAGCCCGGGGGTACGGGAGCAGTTCTTC.

This rearrangement joins TRBV25-1 to TRBJ2-7, with 8 bases matching TRBD1. J was trimmed by 2 bases and V by 2 bases; bases with no gene match: 5. The CDR3 sequence is 15 residues long. Germline CDR1 and CDR2: MGHDK and SYGVNS. In DNA, the CDR3 is TGTGCCAGCAGTGAAGGAGGACAGGGCACCTACGAGCAGTACTTC. Its translation is CASSEGGQGTYEQYF.